This T cell receptor beta chain was recorded in a study of blood T cell repertoires in COVID-19. On the study more broadly: Samples taken during acute and convalescent COVID-19 were collected in the United States, Italy and Spain.

This clone was observed once. TCRdb's table, derived via immunoSEQ multiplex PCR, lists solely in-frame clones and lacks some. In the table there are tens of thousands of clones, 84% of which are singletons. There are 12 residues in the CDR3. Deletions cut 1 base from V and 5 bases from J, with 6 bases between. Germline V gene sequence: CDR1 SEHNR, CDR2 FQNEAQ (reference sequence). The chain joins TRBV7-9 to TRBJ2-7, with D hard to call. The sequencing sample was made of peripheral blood. The clonotype comes from a man in his fifties with acute or convalescent COVID-19. This CDR3 is CASSLVIDEQYF. CDR3 coding DNA: TGTGCCAGCAGCTTAGTAATAGACGAGCAGTACTTC.